This is a list of T cell receptor beta chains from one sample in a study of blood T cell repertoires in COVID-19. This table comes from immunoSEQ multiplex PCR, and its TCRdb copy is limited to in-frame clones, with some not included. This table holds hundreds of thousands of clones, 70% to 90% found once. Sequencing was done on a sample of peripheral blood. The receptors were sampled from a man between 18 and 29 years old with COVID-19, enrolled during active disease. Each CDR3 is given with its conserved first and last residue. The D gene is left open where the match is weak. Size is omitted from some rows. Given values are once, few, many or a class for expanded clones.

clone size	CDR3 length	V gene	J gene	D gene	CDR3 protein	CDR3 DNA
NA	13	TRBV4-1	TRBJ1-5	NA	CASSQVNGQPQHF	TGCGCCAGCAGCCAAGTGAACGGTCAGCCCCAGCATTTT
NA	14	TRBV27	TRBJ1-4	TRBD1	CASSLGTGGEKLFF	TGTGCCAGCAGTTTAGGGACAGGGGGTGAAAAACTGTTTTTT
NA	13	TRBV24-1	TRBJ2-1	NA	CATLAGPPNEQFF	TGTGCCACCCTGGCAGGGCCACCCAATGAGCAGTTCTTC
NA	16	TRBV2	TRBJ2-2	NA	CASSEPGLGLAGELFF	TGTGCCAGCAGTGAACCAGGGTTGGGGTTAGCCGGGGAGCTGTTTTTT
NA	17	TRBV7-2	TRBJ2-1	TRBD2	CASSFTPVAGATRKQFF	TGTGCCAGCAGCTTTACCCCAGTAGCGGGGGCCACAAGGAAGCAGTTCTTC
NA	13	TRBV6-5	TRBJ2-5	TRBD1	CASTRTGEETQYF	TGTGCCAGCACCAGGACAGGGGAGGAGACCCAGTACTTC
NA	16	TRBV4-1	TRBJ2-7	NA	CASSQDVGRPAYEQYF	TGCGCCAGCAGCCAAGATGTCGGCAGGCCCGCATACGAGCAGTACTTC
NA	12	TRBV15	TRBJ2-7	NA	CATSRDFNEQYF	TGTGCCACCAGCAGAGATTTCAACGAGCAGTACTTC
NA	13	TRBV15	TRBJ2-7	NA	CATSRDGPYEQYF	TGTGCCACCAGCAGAGATGGGCCCTACGAGCAGTACTTC
NA	16	TRBV3-1/TRBV3-2	TRBJ2-1	TRBD2	CASSAYRGTSGNEQFF	TGTGCCAGCAGCGCATACCGCGGGACTAGCGGCAATGAGCAGTTCTTC
NA	15	TRBV2	TRBJ1-2	TRBD1	CASRGGTASNYGYTF	TGTGCCAGCAGAGGCGGGACAGCTTCTAACTATGGCTACACCTTC
NA	14	TRBV6-2/TRBV6-3	TRBJ2-5	TRBD1	CASSRDRGAKTQYF	TGTGCCAGCAGCCGGGACAGGGGGGCAAAGACCCAGTACTTC
NA	14	TRBV3-1/TRBV3-2	TRBJ1-3	NA	CASSLPGAGNTIYF	TGTGCCAGCAGCCTCCCGGGGGCTGGAAACACCATATATTTT
NA	17	TRBV24-1	TRBJ2-6	NA	CATSDPAPGSGANVLTF	TGTGCCACCAGTGACCCGGCGCCAGGGTCTGGGGCCAACGTCCTGACTTTC
NA	13	TRBV4-1	TRBJ2-7	NA	CASSQVGDYEQYF	TGCGCCAGCAGCCAAGTAGGGGATTACGAGCAGTACTTC
NA	15	TRBV14	TRBJ2-7	TRBD2	CASSQEDSGVIEQYF	TGTGCCAGCAGCCAAGAAGACAGCGGGGTGATCGAGCAGTACTTC
NA	12	TRBV4-1	TRBJ2-2	NA	CASGGSTGELFF	TGCGCCTCAGGGGGGAGTACCGGGGAGCTGTTTTTT
NA	12	TRBV11-2	TRBJ2-2	NA	CASSPQGLELFF	TGTGCCAGCAGTCCCCAGGGGCTTGAGCTGTTTTTT
NA	16	TRBV5-1	TRBJ2-2	TRBD2	CASSPGTSGNTGELFF	TGCGCCAGCAGCCCGGGGACTAGCGGTAACACCGGGGAGCTGTTTTTT
NA	12	TRBV10-2	TRBJ2-5	NA	CASSMGEETQYF	TGCGCCAGCAGTATGGGAGAGGAGACCCAGTACTTC
NA	14	TRBV24-1	TRBJ1-2	NA	CATSDGGQTEGYTF	TGTGCCACCAGTGATGGAGGACAGACGGAAGGCTACACCTTC
NA	14	TRBV2	TRBJ2-7	TRBD1	CASTPTGFLGEQYF	TGTGCCAGCACCCCGACAGGGTTCCTAGGCGAGCAGTACTTC
few	14	TRBV5-1	TRBJ2-2	TRBD2	CASKLAGGTGELFF	TGCGCCAGCAAGCTAGCGGGAGGAACCGGGGAGCTGTTTTTT
NA	13	TRBV12-3/TRBV12-4	TRBJ1-1	NA	CASSLQVDTEAFF	TGTGCCAGCAGTTTACAGGTTGACACTGAAGCTTTCTTT
NA	14	TRBV5-1	TRBJ2-7	NA	CASTQGSSSYEQYF	TGCGCCAGCACACAGGGCTCTAGCTCCTACGAGCAGTACTTC
NA	15	TRBV19	TRBJ2-1	TRBD2	CASQRGAISYNEQFF	TGTGCCAGCCAGCGGGGGGCAATATCCTACAATGAGCAGTTCTTC
NA	14	TRBV27	TRBJ2-5	TRBD1	CASSNRGVIETQYF	TGTGCCAGCAGTAACAGGGGGGTGATTGAGACCCAGTACTTC
NA	11	TRBV10-2	TRBJ2-7	NA	CASSDLDEQYF	TGCGCCAGCAGTGACTTAGACGAGCAGTACTTC
NA	14	TRBV6-4	TRBJ2-5	NA	CASAWRGRQETQYF	TGTGCCAGCGCCTGGAGGGGAAGACAAGAGACCCAGTACTTC
NA	15	TRBV9	TRBJ1-1	NA	CASSDLRGMNTEAFF	TGTGCCAGCAGCGACCTAAGGGGCATGAACACTGAAGCTTTCTTT
NA	13	TRBV28	TRBJ2-1	NA	CASSFDTFNEQFF	TGTGCCAGTAGTTTCGACACGTTCAATGAGCAGTTCTTC
once	11	TRBV20-1	TRBJ2-7	NA	CSASTRDEQYF	TGCAGTGCTTCTACTAGGGACGAGCAGTACTTC
NA	16	TRBV11-2	TRBJ2-7	TRBD2	CASSLALAGSTYEQYF	TGTGCCAGCAGCTTAGCGTTAGCGGGGTCTACCTACGAGCAGTACTTC
NA	15	TRBV7-8	TRBJ2-5	NA	CASSSGSGGPETQYF	TGTGCCAGCAGCTCAGGATCGGGCGGGCCAGAGACCCAGTACTTC
NA	16	TRBV5-1	TRBJ2-7	TRBD2	CASSLGEGLAGYEQYF	TGCGCCAGCAGCTTGGGTGAGGGACTAGCGGGTTACGAGCAGTACTTC
NA	16	TRBV11-3	TRBJ2-2	TRBD2	CASSTLTSGGTGELFF	TGTGCCAGCAGTACCCTAACTAGCGGGGGTACCGGGGAGCTGTTTTTT
NA	13	TRBV12-3/TRBV12-4	TRBJ2-1	NA	CASSRTVPNEQFF	TGTGCCAGCAGTCGGACAGTCCCGAATGAGCAGTTCTTC
NA	13	TRBV9	TRBJ1-3	NA	CASSVGRGNTIYF	TGTGCCAGCAGCGTAGGGCGGGGAAACACCATATATTTT
NA	14	TRBV27	TRBJ2-5	NA	CASRKRGFGETQYF	TGTGCCAGCAGGAAGAGGGGGTTTGGGGAGACCCAGTACTTC
once	12	TRBV5-8	TRBJ2-7	NA	CASSLDRDEQYF	TGTGCCAGCAGCTTGGACAGGGACGAGCAGTACTTC
NA	14	TRBV6-9	TRBJ1-5	NA	CASKEGSRLQPQHF	TGTGCCAGCAAAGAGGGATCTCGTCTTCAGCCCCAGCATTTT
NA	13	TRBV11-2	TRBJ2-7	NA	CASSLEVSYEQYF	TGTGCCAGCAGCTTAGAAGTCAGCTACGAGCAGTACTTC
once	14	TRBV15	TRBJ2-3	TRBD1	CATSRDRATDTQYF	TGTGCCACCAGCAGGGACAGGGCAACAGATACGCAGTATTTT
NA	14	TRBV5-5	TRBJ2-1	NA	CASSLLANGHEQFF	TGTGCCAGCAGCTTGTTAGCTAATGGTCATGAGCAGTTCTTC
NA	14	TRBV6-5	TRBJ2-3	TRBD2	CASRHGLAGDTQYF	TGTGCCAGCAGACATGGACTAGCGGGTGATACGCAGTATTTT
NA	13	TRBV5-6	TRBJ1-1	NA	CASSSTSRAEAFF	TGTGCCAGCAGCTCGACGTCCAGGGCTGAAGCTTTCTTT
NA	16	TRBV19	TRBJ1-5	TRBD1	CASSIGDRLRGQPQHF	TGTGCCAGTAGTATAGGGGACAGGCTACGAGGACAGCCCCAGCATTTT
NA	18	TRBV3-1/TRBV3-2	TRBJ2-2	TRBD2	CASSQVGLAGGPNGELFF	TGTGCCAGCAGCCAAGTGGGACTAGCGGGAGGGCCGAACGGGGAGCTGTTTTTT
once	16	TRBV5-4	TRBJ1-2	NA	CASSLGTALLESGYTF	TGTGCCAGCAGCTTGGGGACAGCCCTCCTAGAGAGTGGCTACACCTTC
NA	16	TRBV5-1	TRBJ2-1	TRBD2	CASSPTSGGSYNEQFF	TGCGCCAGCAGTCCAACTAGCGGGGGTTCCTACAATGAGCAGTTCTTC
NA	15	TRBV30	TRBJ2-7	NA	CAWSTSGSGADEQYF	TGTGCCTGGAGTACGTCCGGATCTGGGGCCGACGAGCAGTACTTC
NA	15	TRBV7-9	TRBJ1-6	NA	CASSLRTAYNSPLHF	TGTGCCAGCAGCTTACGGACAGCTTATAATTCACCCCTCCACTTT